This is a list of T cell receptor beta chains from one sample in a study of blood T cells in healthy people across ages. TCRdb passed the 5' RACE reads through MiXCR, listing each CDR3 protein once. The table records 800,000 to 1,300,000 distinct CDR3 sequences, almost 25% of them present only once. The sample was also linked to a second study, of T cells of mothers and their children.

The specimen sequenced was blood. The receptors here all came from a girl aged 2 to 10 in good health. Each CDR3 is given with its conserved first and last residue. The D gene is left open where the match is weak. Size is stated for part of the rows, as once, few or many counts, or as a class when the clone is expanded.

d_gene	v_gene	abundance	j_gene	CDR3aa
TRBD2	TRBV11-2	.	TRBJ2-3	CASRAGAVTDTQYF
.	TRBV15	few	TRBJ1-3	CATSRDLRGFGNTIYF
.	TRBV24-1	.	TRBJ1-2	CATSEHNYGYTF
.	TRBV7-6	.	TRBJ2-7	CASETGTSYEQYF
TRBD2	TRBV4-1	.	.	CASSLITSDNVQFF
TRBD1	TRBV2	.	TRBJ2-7	CASSAGTGIGEQYF
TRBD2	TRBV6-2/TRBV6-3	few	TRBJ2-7	CASSNLAAEQYF
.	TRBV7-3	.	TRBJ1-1	CASSLKAGDTEAFF
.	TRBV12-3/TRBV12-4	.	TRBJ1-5	CASSPSYRVGQPQHF
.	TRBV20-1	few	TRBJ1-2	CSANNPIFYGYTF
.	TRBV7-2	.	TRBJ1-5	CASSLSPGGNQPQHF
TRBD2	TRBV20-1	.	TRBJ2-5	CSALGPISGGNSPETQYF
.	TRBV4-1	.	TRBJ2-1	CASSQHRVSSYNEQFF
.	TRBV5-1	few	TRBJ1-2	CASSLSGTGPTDYGYTF
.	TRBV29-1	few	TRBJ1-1	CSVEGGHTEAFF
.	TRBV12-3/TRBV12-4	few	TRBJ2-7	CASSREAGWLRNREHEQYF
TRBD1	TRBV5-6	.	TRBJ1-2	CASSFRTGDYYGYTF
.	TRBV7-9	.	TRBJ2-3	CASITERVDTQYF
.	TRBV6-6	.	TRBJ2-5	CASMDRGGLLETQYF
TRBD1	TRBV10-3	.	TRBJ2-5	CAISESKGGLIKETQYF
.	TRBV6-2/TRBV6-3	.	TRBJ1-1	CASSWASMNTEAFF
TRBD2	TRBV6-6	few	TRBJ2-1	CASGLAGWSSYNEQFF
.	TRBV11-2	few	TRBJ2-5	CASSLDFYSKETQYF
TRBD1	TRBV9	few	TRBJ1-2	CASSAGTGEKEGGYTF
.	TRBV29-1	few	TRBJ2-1	CSGTGGRDSFYNEQFF
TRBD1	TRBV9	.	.	CASSGGQGAGAEQFF
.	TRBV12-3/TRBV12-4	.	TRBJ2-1	CASRINPLENYNEQFF
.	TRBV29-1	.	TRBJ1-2	CSVETPGTWGYTF
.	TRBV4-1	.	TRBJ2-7	CASSQVIVSYEQYF
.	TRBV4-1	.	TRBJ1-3	CASSQVKGNTIYF
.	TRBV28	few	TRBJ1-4	CASRQTRATNEKLFF
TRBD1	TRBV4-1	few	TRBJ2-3	CASSQETGVSTDTQYF
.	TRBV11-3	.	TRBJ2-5	CASSLYDNRETQYF
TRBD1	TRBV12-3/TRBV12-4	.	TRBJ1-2	CASSVSGQGSYGYGYTF
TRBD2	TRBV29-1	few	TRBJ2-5	CSVQGLATTLVYF
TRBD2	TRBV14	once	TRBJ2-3	CASSQDVGRAQYF
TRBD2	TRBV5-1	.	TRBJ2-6	CASSFFDGGTGANVLTF
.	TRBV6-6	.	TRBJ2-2	CASSYSKGGRTGELFF
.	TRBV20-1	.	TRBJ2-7	CSATWDNYEQYF
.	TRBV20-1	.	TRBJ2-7	CSASTVRDPFVPYEQYF
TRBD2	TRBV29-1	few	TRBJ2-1	CSVGLAGDGEQFF
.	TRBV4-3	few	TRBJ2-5	CASSQVRLDGETQYF
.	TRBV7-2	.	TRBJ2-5	CASSPGFGETQCF
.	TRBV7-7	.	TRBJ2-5	CASSFGQFQETQYF
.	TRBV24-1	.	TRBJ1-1	CATSEGGGEAFF
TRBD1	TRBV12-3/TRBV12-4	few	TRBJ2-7	CASSWDRPYEQYF
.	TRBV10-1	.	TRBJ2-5	CASSVAPSSSYNEQSF